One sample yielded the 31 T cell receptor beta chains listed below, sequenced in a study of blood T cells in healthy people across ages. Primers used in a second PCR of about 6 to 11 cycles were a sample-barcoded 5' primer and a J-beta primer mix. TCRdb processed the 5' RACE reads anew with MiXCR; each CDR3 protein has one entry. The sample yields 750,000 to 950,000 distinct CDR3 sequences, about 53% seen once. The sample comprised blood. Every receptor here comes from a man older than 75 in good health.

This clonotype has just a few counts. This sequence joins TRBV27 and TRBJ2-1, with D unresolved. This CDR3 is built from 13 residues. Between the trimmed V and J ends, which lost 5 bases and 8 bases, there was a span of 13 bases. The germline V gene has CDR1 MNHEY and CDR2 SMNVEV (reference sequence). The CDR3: CASSLNHWYEQFF. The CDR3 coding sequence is TGTGCCAGCAGTCTTAATCATTGGTATGAGCAGTTCTTC.

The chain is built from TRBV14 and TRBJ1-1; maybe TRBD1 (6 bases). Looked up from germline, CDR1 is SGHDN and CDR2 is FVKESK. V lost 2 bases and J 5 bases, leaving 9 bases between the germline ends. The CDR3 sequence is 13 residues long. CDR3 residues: CASSQLQGTEAFF. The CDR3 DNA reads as TGTGCCAGCAGCCAATTACAGGGAACTGAAGCTTTCTTT.

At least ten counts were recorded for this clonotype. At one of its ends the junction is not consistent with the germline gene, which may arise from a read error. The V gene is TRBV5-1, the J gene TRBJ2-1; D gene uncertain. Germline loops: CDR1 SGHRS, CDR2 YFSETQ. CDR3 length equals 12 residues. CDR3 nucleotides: TGTGCCAGCAGCTTAGCCTACAATGAGCAGTTCTTC. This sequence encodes CASSLAYNEQFF. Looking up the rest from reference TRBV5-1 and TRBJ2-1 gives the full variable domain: KAGVTQTPRYLIKTRGQQVTLSCSPISGHRSVSWYQQTPGQGLQFLFEYFSETQRNKGNFPGRFSGRQFSNSRSEMNVSTLELGDSALYLCASSLAYNEQFFGPGTRLTVL.

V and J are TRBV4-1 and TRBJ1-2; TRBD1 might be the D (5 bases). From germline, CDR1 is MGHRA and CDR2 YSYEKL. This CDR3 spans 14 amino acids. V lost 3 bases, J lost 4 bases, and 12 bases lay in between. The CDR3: CASSHRDGSYGYTF. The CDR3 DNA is TGCGCCAGCAGCCACCGGGACGGCAGCTATGGCTACACCTTC.

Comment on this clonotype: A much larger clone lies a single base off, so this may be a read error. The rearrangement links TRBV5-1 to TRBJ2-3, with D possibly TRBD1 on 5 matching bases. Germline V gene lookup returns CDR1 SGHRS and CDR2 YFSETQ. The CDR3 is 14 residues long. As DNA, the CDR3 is TGCACCAGCAGCTCCGGACAAAACTCCAGATACGCGTATTTT. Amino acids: CTSSSGQNSRYAYF.

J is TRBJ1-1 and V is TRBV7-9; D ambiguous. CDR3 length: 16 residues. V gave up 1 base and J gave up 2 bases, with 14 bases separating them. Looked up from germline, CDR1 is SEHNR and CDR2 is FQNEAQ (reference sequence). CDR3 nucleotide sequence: TGTGCCAGCAGCTTAGGTATACATTTATCTAACACTGAAGCTTTCTTT. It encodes CASSLGIHLSNTEAFF.

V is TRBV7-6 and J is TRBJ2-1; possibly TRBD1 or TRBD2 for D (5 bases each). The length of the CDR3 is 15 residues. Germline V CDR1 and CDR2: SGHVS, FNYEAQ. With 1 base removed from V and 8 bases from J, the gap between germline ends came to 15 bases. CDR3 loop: CASSLEPGPLDEQFF. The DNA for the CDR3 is TGTGCCAGCAGCTTAGAGCCGGGACCTCTCGATGAGCAGTTCTTC. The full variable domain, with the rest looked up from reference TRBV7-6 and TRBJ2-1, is GAGVSQSPRYKVTKRGQDVALRCDPISGHVSLYWYRQALGQGPEFLTYFNYEAQQDKSGLPNDRFSAERPEGSISTLTIQRTEQRDSAMYRCASSLEPGPLDEQFFGPGTRLTVL.

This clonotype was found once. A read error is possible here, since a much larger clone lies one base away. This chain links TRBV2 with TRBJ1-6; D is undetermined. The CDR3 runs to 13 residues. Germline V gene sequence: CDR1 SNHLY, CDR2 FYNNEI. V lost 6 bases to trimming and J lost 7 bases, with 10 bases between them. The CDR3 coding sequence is TGTGCCAGCAGGGCGAGACCGAATTCACCCCTCCACTTT. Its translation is CASRARPNSPLHF.

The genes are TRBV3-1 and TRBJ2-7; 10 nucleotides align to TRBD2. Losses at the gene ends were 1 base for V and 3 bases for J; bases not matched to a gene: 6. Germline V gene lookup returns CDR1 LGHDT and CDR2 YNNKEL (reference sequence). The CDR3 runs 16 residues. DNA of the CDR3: TGTGCCAGCAGCCAAGCCAGCGGGAGGGGGGGCTACGAGCAGTACTTC. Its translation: CASSQASGRGGYEQYF.

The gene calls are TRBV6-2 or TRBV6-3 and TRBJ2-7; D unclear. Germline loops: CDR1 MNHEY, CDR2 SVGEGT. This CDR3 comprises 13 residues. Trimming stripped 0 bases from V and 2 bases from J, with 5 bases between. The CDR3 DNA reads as TGTGCCAGCAGTTACTCGGGCACCTACGAGCAGTACTTC. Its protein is CASSYSGTYEQYF.

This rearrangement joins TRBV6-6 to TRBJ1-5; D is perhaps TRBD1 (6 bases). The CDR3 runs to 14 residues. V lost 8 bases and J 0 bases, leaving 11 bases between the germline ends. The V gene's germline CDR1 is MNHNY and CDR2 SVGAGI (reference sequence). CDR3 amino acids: CASGTINSNQPQHF. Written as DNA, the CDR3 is TGTGCCAGCGGGACAATTAATAGCAATCAGCCCCAGCATTTT.

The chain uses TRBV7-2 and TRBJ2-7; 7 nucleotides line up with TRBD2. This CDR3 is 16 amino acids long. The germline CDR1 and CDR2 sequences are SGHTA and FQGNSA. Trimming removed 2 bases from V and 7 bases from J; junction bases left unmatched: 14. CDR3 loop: CASSLLASGFYNEQYF. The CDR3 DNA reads TGTGCCAGCAGCTTACTGGCTAGCGGATTCTACAATGAGCAGTACTTC.

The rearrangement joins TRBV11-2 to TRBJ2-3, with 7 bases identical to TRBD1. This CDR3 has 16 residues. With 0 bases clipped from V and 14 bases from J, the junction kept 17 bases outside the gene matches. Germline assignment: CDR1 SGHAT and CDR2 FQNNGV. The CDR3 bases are TGTGCCAGCAGCTTAGATTTGGTACAGGGGCACAGATACGCGTATTTT. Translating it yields CASSLDLVQGHRYAYF.

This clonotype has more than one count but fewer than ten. CDR3 nucleotide sequence: TGTGCCAGCAGCAATCCGGGACATCCCTCCTACGAGCAGTACTTC. Translating gives CASSNPGHPSYEQYF. This chain links TRBV21-1 with TRBJ2-7; TRBD1 is the table's D call, not checked against the DNA. TRBV21-1 is deemed a pseudogene. There are 15 residues in the CDR3.

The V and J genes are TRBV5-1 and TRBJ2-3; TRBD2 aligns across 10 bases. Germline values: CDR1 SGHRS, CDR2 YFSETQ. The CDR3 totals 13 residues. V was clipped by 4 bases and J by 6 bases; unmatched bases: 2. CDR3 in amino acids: CASSLLAGDTQYF. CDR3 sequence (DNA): TGCGCCAGCAGCCTACTAGCGGGGGATACGCAGTATTTT.

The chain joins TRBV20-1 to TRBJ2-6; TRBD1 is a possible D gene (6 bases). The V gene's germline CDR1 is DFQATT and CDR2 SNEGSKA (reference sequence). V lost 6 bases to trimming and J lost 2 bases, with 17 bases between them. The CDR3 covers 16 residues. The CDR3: CSALVTGIAGANVLTF. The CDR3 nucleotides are TGCAGTGCCCTAGTTACAGGGATCGCTGGGGCCAACGTCCTGACTTTC.

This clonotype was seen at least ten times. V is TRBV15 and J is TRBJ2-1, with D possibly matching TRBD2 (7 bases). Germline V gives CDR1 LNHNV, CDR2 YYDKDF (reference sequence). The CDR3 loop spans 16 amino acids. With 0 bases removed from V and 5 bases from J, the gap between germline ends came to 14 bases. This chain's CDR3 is CATSREGGTINNEQFF. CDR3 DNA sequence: TGTGCCACCAGCAGAGAGGGGGGGACAATAAACAATGAGCAGTTCTTC.

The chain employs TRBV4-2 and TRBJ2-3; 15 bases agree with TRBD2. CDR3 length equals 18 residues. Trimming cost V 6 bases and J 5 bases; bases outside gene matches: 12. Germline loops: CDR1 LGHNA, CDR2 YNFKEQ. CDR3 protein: CASSPGTSGRFMGDTQYF. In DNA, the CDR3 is TGTGCCAGCAGTCCTGGGACTAGCGGGAGGTTTATGGGAGATACGCAGTATTTT.

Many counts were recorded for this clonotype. The CDR3 sequence is CSVAVADTQYF. The CDR3 region has the DNA TGCAGCGTTGCGGTAGCAGATACGCAGTATTTT. The chain recombines TRBV29-1 with TRBJ2-3; no clear D gene. This CDR3 contains 11 residues. Germline CDR1 and CDR2: SQVTM and ANQGSEA. V was shortened by 4 bases and J by 4 bases, with 6 bases between the two germline ends.

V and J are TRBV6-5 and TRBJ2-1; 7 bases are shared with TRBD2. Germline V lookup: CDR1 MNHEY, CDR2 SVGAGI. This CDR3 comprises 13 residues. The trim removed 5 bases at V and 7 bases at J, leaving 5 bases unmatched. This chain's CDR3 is CASSIGRLNEQFF. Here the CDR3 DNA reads TGTGCCAGCAGTATCGGGAGGTTAAATGAGCAGTTCTTC.

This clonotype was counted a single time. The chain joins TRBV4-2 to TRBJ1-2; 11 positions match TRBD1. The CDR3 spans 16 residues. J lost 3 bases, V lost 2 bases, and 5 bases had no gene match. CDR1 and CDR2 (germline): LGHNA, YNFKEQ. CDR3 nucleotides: TGTGCCAGCAGCCAAAGTGGGGACAGGGGGGACTATGGCTACACCTTC. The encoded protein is CASSQSGDRGDYGYTF.

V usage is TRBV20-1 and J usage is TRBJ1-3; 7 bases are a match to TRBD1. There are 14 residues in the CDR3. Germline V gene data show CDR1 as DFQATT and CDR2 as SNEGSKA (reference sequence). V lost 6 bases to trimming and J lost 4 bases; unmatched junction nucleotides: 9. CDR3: CSATNRGVGNTIYF. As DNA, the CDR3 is TGCAGTGCAACGAACAGGGGCGTCGGAAACACCATATATTTT.

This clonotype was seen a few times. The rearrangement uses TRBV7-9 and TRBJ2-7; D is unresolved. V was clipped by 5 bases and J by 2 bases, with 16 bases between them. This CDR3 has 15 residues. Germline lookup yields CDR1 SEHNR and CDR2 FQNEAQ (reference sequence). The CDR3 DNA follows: TGTGCCAGCAGCCCTCTGGACGGAACCCCCTACGAGCAGTACTTC. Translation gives CASSPLDGTPYEQYF.

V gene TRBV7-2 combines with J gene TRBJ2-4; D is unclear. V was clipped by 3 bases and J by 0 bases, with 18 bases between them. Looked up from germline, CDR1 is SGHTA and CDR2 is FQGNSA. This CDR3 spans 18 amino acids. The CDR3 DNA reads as TGTGCCAGCAGCTTGGCCGGTGTACTCCTTATAGCCAAAAACATTCAGTACTTC. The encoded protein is CASSLAGVLLIAKNIQYF.

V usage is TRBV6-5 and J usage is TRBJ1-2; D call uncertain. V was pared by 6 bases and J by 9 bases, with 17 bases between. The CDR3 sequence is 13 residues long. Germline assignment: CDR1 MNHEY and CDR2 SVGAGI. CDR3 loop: CASSPGFGSSYTF. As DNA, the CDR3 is TGTGCCAGCAGCCCGGGCTTTGGGAGTAGCTACACCTTC.

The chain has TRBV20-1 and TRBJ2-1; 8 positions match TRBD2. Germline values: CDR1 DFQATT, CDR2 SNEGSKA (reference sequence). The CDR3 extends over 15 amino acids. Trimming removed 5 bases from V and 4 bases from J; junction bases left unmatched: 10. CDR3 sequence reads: CSAPSAGVPYNEQFF. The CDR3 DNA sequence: TGCAGTGCTCCCTCAGCGGGAGTTCCTTACAATGAGCAGTTCTTC.

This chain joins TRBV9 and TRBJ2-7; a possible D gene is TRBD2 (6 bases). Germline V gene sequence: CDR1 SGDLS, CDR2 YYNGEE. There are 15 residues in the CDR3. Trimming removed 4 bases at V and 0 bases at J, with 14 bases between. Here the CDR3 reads CASSLGTLTSYEQYF. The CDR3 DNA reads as TGTGCCAGCAGCCTTGGGACTTTAACCTCCTACGAGCAGTACTTC.

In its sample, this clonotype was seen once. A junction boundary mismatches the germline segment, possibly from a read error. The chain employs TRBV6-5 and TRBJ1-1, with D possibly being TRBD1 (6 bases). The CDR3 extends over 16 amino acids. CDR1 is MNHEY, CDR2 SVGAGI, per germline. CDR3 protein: CASSYRRGGRGTDAFF. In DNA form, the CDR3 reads TGTGCCAGCAGTTATAGGAGGGGGGGTAGAGGTACTGATGCTTTCTTT.

CDR3 in amino acids: CSVGTREDQPQHF. CDR3 coding DNA: TGCAGCGTTGGGACTAGGGAGGATCAGCCCCAGCATTTT. The chain combines TRBV29-1 with TRBJ1-5; D is unclear. The ends were cut back, 4 bases at V and 5 bases at J, with 12 bases in the middle. CDR1 is SQVTM and CDR2 is ANQGSEA in the germline V gene. The length of the CDR3 is 13 residues.

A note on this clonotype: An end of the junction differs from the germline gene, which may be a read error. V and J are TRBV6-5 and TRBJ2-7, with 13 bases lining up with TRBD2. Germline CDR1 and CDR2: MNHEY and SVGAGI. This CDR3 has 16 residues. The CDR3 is CASSPRLAGGPLGQYF. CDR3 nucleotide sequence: TGCGCCAGCAGTCCCCGACTAGCGGGAGGACCCCTCGGGCAGTACTTC.

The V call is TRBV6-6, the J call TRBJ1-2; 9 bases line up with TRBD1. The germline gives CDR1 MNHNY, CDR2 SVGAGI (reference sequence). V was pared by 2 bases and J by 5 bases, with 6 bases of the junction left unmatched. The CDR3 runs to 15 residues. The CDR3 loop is CASSYEDRGNYGYTF. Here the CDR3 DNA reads TGTGCCAGCAGTTACGAGGACAGGGGAAATTATGGCTACACCTTC.